This T cell receptor beta chain was recorded in a study of T cell repertoires in cytomegalovirus infection. Germline CDR1 is SSHAT and CDR2 is FNYEAQ (reference sequence). There are 15 residues in the CDR3. TCRdb ran MiXCR on the reads and lists one entry per CDR3 protein. The repertoire consists of hundreds of thousands of distinct CDR3 sequences, with around 10% occurring once and the leading ten covering approximately 2.4%. This clonotype came up many times. The junction departs from germline at one end; a sequencing error may be responsible. This sequence was found in a human donor in good health (CMV status not recorded). Some clones in this sample may be carry-over from other donors' samples. The chain links TRBV7-7 to TRBJ2-2, with D perhaps TRBD2 (7 bases). The sample comprised PBMCs. CDR3 bases: TGTGCTAGCAGCTGGGATGCGGGGGCCACCGGGGAGCTGTTTTTT. Its protein is CASSWDAGATGELFF.